This passage covers 8 T cell receptor beta chains from one sample sequenced in a study of blood T cell repertoires in COVID-19. This table comes from immunoSEQ multiplex PCR, and its TCRdb copy is limited to in-frame clones, with some not included. Counted here are under 200,000 clones, about 86% occurring once; the ten biggest clones make up about a tenth. Material for sequencing was peripheral blood. All receptors come from a man in his sixties or seventies with active or convalescent COVID-19.

The CDR3 bases are TGTGCCAGCAGTTTTGTCGGACTCTATAGGGAGTTCTTC. Translating gives CASSFVGLYREFF. The chain carries TRBV28 and TRBJ2-1, with D possibly being TRBD2 (5 bases). This CDR3 region has 13 residues. Germline CDR1 and CDR2: MDHEN and SYDVKM. Deletions cut 3 bases from V and 14 bases from J, with 17 bases between. Looking up the rest from reference TRBV28 and TRBJ2-1 gives the full variable domain: DVKVTQSSRYLVKRTGEKVFLECVQDMDHENMFWYRQDPGLGLRLIYFSYDVKMKEKGDIPEGYSVSREKKERFSLILESASTNQTSMYLCASSFVGLYREFFGPGTRLTVL.

This clone was seen only a few times. This chain links TRBV27 with TRBJ2-7; D remains unclear. Germline CDR1 and CDR2: MNHEY and SMNVEV (reference sequence). Trimming took 2 bases from V and 0 from J, leaving 5 bases between them. This CDR3 has 13 residues. CDR3 protein: CASSLINSYEQYF. DNA of the CDR3: TGTGCCAGCAGTTTAATCAACTCCTACGAGCAGTACTTC.

This sequence joins TRBV10-2 and TRBJ2-1; 12 bases agree with TRBD2. The germline V gene has CDR1 WSHSY and CDR2 SAAADI. CDR3 length equals 16 residues. Trimming removed 8 bases from V and 2 bases from J; junction bases left unmatched: 7. The CDR3, as DNA: TGCGCCAGCGCGAGACTAGCGGGGGTTACCTACAATGAGCAGTTCTTC. This sequence encodes CASARLAGVTYNEQFF.

The chain couples TRBV27 to TRBJ1-2; 7 nucleotides match TRBD1. J lost 9 bases, V lost 3 bases, and 13 bases had no gene match. The length of the CDR3 is 15 residues. In germline, CDR1 is MNHEY, CDR2 SMNVEV (reference sequence). Written as DNA, the CDR3 is TGTGCCAGCAGTTTGAAACAGGGGTACGGGGCCCGCTACACCTTC. As protein: CASSLKQGYGARYTF.

The V and J genes are TRBV19 and TRBJ2-2; 8 bases are a match to TRBD2. The length of the CDR3 is 14 residues. CDR1 is LNHDA and CDR2 is SQIVND in the germline V gene (reference sequence). The ends lost 6 bases at V and 6 bases at J; junction bases unmatched: 6. The CDR3 protein is CASRVAGLAGELFF. In nucleotides, the CDR3 is TGTGCCAGTAGGGTAGCGGGATTGGCCGGGGAGCTGTTTTTT. The variable domain in full, completed from reference TRBV19 and TRBJ2-2, reads DGGITQSPKYLFRKEGQNVTLSCEQNLNHDAMYWYRQDPGQGLRLIYYSQIVNDFQKGDIAEGYSVSREKKESFPLTVTSAQKNPTAFYLCASRVAGLAGELFFGEGSRLTVL.

V usage is TRBV12-3 or TRBV12-4 and J usage is TRBJ2-3, with D uncertain. This CDR3 comprises 13 residues. V was cut by 7 bases and J by 0 bases, with 8 bases left in between. The CDR3 region has the DNA TGTGCCAGCAAATTCGGGAGCACAGATACGCAGTATTTT. As protein: CASKFGSTDTQYF.

This clone was observed a few times. The gene calls are TRBV9 and TRBJ2-1, with a possible D match to TRBD1 (5 bases). V lost 2 bases, J lost 8 bases, and 14 bases lay in between. The germline V gene has CDR1 SGDLS and CDR2 YYNGEE. This CDR3 is 14 amino acids long. The CDR3 protein is CASSVGPSLDEQFF. The CDR3 DNA is TGTGCCAGCAGCGTGGGGCCCTCGCTTGATGAGCAGTTCTTC.

The table lists this clone with a few counts. This chain connects TRBV5-8 to TRBJ2-2; 8 positions agree with TRBD1. V was pared by 10 bases and J by 1 base, with 9 bases of the junction left unmatched. The CDR3 contains 15 residues. CDR1 is SGHTS, CDR2 YDEGEE, per germline. CDR3 DNA sequence: TGTGCCGAGAGGGGACAGGTCATGAACACCGGGGAGCTGTTTTTT. Translation gives CAERGQVMNTGELFF. The full variable domain, rest sourced from reference TRBV5-8 and TRBJ2-2, is EAGVTQSPTHLIKTRGQQATLRCSPISGHTSVYWYQQALGLGLQFLLWYDEGEERNRGNFPPRFSGRQFPNYSSELNVNALELEDSALYLCAERGQVMNTGELFFGEGSRLTVL.